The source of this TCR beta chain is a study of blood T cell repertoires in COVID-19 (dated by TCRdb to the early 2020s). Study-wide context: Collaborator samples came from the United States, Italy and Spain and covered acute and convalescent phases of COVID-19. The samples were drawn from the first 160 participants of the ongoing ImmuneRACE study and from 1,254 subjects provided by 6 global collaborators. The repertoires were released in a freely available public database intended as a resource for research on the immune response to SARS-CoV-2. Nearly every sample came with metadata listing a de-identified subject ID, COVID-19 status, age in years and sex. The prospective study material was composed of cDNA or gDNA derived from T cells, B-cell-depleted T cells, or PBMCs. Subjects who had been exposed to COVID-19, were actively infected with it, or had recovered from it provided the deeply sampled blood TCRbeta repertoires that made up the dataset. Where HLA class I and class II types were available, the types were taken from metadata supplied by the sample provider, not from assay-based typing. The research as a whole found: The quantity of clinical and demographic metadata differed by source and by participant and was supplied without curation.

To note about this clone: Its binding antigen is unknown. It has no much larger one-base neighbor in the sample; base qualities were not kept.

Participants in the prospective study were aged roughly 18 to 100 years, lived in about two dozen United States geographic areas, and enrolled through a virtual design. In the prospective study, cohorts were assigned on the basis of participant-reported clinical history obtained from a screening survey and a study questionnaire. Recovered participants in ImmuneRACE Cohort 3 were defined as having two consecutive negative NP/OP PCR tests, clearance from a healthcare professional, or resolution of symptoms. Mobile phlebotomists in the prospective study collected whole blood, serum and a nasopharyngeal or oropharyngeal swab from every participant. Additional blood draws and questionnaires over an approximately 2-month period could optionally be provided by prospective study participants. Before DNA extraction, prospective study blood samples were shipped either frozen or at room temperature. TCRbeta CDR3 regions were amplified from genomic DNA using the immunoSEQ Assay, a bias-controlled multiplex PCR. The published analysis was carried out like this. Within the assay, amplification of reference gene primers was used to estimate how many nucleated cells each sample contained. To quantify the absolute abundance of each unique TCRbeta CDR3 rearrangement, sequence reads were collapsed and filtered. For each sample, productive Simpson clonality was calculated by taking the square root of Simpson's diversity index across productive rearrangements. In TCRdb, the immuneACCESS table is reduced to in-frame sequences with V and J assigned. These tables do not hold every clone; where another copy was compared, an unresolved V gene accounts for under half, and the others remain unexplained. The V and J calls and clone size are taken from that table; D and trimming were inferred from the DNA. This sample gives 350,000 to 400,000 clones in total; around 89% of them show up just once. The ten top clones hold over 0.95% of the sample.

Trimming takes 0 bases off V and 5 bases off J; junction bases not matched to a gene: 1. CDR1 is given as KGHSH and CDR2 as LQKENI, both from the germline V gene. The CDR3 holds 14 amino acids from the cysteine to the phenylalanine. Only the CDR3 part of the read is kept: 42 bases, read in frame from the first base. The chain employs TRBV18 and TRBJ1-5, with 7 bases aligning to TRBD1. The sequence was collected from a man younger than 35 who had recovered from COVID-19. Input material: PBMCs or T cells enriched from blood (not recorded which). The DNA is TGTGCCAGCTCACCACCAGGGGGCGATCAGCCCCAGCATTTT. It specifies CASSPPGGDQPQHF.